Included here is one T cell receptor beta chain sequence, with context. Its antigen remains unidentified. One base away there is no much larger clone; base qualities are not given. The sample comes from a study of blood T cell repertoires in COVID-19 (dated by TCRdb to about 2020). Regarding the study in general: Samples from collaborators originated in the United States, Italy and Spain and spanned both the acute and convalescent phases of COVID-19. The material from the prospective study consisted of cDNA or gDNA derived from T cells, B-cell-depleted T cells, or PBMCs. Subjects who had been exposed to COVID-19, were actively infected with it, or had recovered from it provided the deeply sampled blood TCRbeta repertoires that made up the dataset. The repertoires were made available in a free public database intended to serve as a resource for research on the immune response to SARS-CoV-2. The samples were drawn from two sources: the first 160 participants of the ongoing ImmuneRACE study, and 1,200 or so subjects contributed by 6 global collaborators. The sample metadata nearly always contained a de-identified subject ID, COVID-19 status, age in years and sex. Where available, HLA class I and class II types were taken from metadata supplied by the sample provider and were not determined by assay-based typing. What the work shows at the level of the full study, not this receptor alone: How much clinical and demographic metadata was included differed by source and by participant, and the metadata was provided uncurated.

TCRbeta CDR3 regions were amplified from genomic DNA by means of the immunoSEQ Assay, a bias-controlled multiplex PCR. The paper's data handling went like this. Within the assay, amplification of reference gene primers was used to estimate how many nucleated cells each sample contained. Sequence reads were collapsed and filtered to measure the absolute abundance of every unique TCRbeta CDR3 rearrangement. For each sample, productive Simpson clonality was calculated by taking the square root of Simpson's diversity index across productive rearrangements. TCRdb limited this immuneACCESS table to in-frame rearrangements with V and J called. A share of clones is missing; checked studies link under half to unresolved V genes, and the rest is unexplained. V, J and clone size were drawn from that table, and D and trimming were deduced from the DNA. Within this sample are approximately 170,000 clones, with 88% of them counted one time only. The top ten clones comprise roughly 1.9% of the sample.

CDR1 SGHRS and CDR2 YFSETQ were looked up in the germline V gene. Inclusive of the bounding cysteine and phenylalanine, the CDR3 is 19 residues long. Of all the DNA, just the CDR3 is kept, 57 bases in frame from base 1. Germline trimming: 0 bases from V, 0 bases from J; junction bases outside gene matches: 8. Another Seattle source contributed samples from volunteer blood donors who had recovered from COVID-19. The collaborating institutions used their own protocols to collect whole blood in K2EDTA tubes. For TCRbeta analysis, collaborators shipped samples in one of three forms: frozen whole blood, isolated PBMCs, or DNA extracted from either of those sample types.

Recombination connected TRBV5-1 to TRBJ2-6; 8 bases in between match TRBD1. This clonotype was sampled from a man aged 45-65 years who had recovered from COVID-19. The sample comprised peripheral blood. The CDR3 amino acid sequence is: CASSLAGTGLISGANVLTF. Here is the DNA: TGCGCCAGCAGCTTGGCGGGGACAGGACTAATCTCTGGGGCCAACGTCCTGACTTTC.